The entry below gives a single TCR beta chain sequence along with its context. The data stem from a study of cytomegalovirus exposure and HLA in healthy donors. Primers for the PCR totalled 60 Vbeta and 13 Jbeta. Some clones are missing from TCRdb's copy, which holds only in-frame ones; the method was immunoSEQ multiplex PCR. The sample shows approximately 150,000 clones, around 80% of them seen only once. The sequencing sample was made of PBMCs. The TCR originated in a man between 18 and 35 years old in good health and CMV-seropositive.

The CDR3 region is CASSPPEDYTEAFF. CDR3 nucleotide sequence: TGTGCCAGCAGCCCCCCCGAAGACTACACTGAAGCTTTCTTT. The V and J genes are TRBV5-6 and TRBJ1-1; D remains unclear. V lost 4 bases to trimming and J lost 3 bases, with 13 bases between them. In germline, CDR1 is SGHDT, CDR2 YYEEEE. CDR3 length: 14 amino acids. Looking up the rest from reference TRBV5-6 and TRBJ1-1 gives the full variable domain: DAGVTQSPTHLIKTRGQQVTLRCSPKSGHDTVSWYQQALGQGPQFIFQYYEEEERQRGNFPDRFSGHQFPNYSSELNVNALLLGDSALYLCASSPPEDYTEAFFGQGTRLTVV.